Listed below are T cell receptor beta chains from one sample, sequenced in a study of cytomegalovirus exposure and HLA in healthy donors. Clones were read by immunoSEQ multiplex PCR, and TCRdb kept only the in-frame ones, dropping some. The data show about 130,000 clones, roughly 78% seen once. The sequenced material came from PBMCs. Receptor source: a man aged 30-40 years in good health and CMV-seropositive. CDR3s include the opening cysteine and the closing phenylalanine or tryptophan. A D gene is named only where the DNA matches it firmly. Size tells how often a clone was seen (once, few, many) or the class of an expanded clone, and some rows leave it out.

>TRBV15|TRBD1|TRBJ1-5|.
TGTGCCACCAGCAGAGATATTATAGGAGACAGGGGAGGCCAGCCCCAGCATTTT
CATSRDIIGDRGGQPQHF
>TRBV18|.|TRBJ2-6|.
TGTGCCAGCTCACCATATGGGCCACCGCACTCTGGGGCCAACGTCCTGACTTTC
CASSPYGPPHSGANVLTF
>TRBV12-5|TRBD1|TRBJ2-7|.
TGTGCTAGCCGAACAGGGGCCTACGAGCAGTACTTC
CASRTGAYEQYF
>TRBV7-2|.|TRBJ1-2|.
TGTGCCAGCAGCTTAAGTCTGGACAACACTAACTATGGCTACACCTTC
CASSLSLDNTNYGYTF
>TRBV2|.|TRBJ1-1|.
TGTGCCAGCAGTGAATCCCGGGGAGCTGAAGCTTTCTTT
CASSESRGAEAFF
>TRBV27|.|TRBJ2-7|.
TGTGCCAGCAGTTTGAGGGAATATTACGAGCAGTACTTC
CASSLREYYEQYF
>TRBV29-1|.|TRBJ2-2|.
TGCAGCGTTGAAGGTTGGGGCGATGGGAACACCGGGGAGCTGTTTTTT
CSVEGWGDGNTGELFF
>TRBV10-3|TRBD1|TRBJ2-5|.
TGTGCCATCAGGACGGACAGGAGGTGGGAGACCCAGTACTTC
CAIRTDRRWETQYF
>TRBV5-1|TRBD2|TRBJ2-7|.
TGCGCCAGCAGCTTGGTAGCGGGGGGAAATTCCTACGAGCAGTACTTC
CASSLVAGGNSYEQYF
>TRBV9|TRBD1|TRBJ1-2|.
TGTGCCAGCAGCCCCGGGACAGGGGATGTGGGGGGCTACACCTTC
CASSPGTGDVGGYTF
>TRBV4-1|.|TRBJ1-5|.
TGCGCCAGCAGCCAAGTACAGCTAAATCAGCCCCAGCATTTT
CASSQVQLNQPQHF
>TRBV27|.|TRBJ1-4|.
TGTGCCAGCAGTTTACTAGGGGATGAAAAACTGTTTTTT
CASSLLGDEKLFF
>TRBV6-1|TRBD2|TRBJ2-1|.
TGTGCCAGCAGCCTACTAGCGGGGGGCGACAATGAGCAGTTCTTC
CASSLLAGGDNEQFF
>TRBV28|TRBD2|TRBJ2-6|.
TGTGCCAGCAGTTCTGGACTAGCGGGGGTCGGGGCCAACGTCCTGACTTTC
CASSSGLAGVGANVLTF
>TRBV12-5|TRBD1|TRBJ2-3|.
TGTGCTAGTGGTTCGACAGGGGGATTCACAGATACGCAGTATTTT
CASGSTGGFTDTQYF
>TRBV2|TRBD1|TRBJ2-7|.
TGTGCCAGCAGCGACCGCTGGGACAGGGGGCTCTACGAGCAGTACTTC
CASSDRWDRGLYEQYF
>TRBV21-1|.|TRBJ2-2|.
TGTGCCAGCAGAAAGGGGAGGCTAGCGGGGACCGGGGAGCTGTTTTTT
CASRKGRLAGTGELFF
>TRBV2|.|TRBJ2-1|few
TGTGCCAGCAGAGGGACTCTTTACAATGAGCAGTTCTTC
CASRGTLYNEQFF
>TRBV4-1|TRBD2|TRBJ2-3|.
TGCGCCAGCAGCCATTCAGCGGGGGGCACAGATACGCAGTATTTT
CASSHSAGGTDTQYF
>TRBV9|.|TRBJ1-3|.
TGTGCCAGCAGCGTAGCTTTCTCTGGAAACACCATATATTTT
CASSVAFSGNTIYF
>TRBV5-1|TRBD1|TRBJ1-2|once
TGCGCCAGCAGCTTGCTAGGGACAGGGGTGGACTATGGCTACACCTTC
CASSLLGTGVDYGYTF
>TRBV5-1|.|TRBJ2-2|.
TGCGCCAGCAGCTTGTTACCAGGGATGGTCGGGGAGCTGTTTTTT
CASSLLPGMVGELFF
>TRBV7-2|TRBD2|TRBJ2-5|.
TGTGCCAGCAGCACGACTAGCGGAAAAGAGACCCAGTACTTC
CASSTTSGKETQYF
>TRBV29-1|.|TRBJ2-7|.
TGCAGCGCTCAGGGTGGCCACGAGCAGTACTTC
CSAQGGHEQYF
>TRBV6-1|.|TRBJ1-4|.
TGTGCCATCTCTACAGGGAAGTGGAATGAAAAACTGTTTTTT
CAISTGKWNEKLFF
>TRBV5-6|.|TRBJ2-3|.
TGTGCCAGCAGCTTAAACAGGGTCACAGATACGCAGTATTTT
CASSLNRVTDTQYF